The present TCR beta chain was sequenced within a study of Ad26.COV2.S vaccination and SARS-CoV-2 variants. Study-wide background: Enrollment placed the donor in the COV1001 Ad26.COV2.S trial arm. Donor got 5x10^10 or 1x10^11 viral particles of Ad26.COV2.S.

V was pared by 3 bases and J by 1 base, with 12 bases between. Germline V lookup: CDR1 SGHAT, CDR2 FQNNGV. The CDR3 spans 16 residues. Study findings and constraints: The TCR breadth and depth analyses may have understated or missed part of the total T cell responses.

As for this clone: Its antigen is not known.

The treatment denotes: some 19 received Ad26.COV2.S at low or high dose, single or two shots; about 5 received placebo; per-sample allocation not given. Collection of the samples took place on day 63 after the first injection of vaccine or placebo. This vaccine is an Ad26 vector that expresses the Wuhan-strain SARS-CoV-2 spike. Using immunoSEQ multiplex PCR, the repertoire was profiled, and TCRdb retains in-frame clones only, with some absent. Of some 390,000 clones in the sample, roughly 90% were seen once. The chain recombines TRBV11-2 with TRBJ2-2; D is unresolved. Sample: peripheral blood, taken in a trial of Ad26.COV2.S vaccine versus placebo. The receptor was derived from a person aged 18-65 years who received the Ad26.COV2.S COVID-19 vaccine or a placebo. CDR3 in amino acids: CASSFILRVNTGELFF. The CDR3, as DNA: TGTGCCAGCAGCTTTATCCTTCGGGTGAACACCGGGGAGCTGTTTTTT. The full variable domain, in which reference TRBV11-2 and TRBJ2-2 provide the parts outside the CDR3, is EAGVAQSPRYKIIEKRQSVAFWCNPISGHATLYWYQQILGQGPKLLIQFQNNGVVDDSQLPKDRFSAERLKGVDSTLKIQPAKLEDSAVYLCASSFILRVNTGELFFGEGSRLTVL.